This T cell receptor beta chain was recovered during a study of T cells in Graves' hyperthyroidism and ophthalmopathy (dated by TCRdb to about 2019). The study in broad terms: Peripheral blood was sampled at the time of initial diagnosis, prior to any treatment. According to the paper, TCR Vbeta CDR3 sequencing was carried out on over 130 peripheral blood samples, which came from around 43 ophthalmopathy, around 75 hyperthyroidism and about 17 progressor patients. For training and testing, the 80 to 100 patients in the discovery cohort were randomly divided in a 7:3 ratio. In addition, the study compared T-cell repertoires in thyroid tissue and in blood from 6 or 7 Graves' hyperthyroidism patients. Following sampling, methimazole starting at 30 mg daily was given to hyperthyroidism patients, and high-dose intravenous methylprednisolone was given to ophthalmopathy patients. TCR V-J signatures able to tell the groups apart were searched for in a discovery cohort of approximately 95 patients, of whom roughly 42 had Graves' ophthalmopathy and about 60 had stable Graves' hyperthyroidism. Prospective prediction of ophthalmopathy was tested in an independent validation cohort of approximately 19 hyperthyroidism patients and around 16 patients who later progressed to ophthalmopathy. General conclusions and limits of the study: In validation, the model predicted progression to ophthalmopathy with over 60% sensitivity and around 72% specificity, a median of approximately 6.5 months before onset. A model built on a 13 V-J signature distinguished ophthalmopathy from stable hyperthyroidism, reaching 85% to 90% sensitivity and 81.08% specificity in cross-validation and 80%/75% in testing. Sample size was not statistically predetermined, and investigators were not blinded to group allocation. Most expanded thyroid clonotypes (frequency above 0.001) were also detected in blood, suggesting blood repertoires may reflect thyroid immune responses.

As encoded in the germline V gene, CDR1 is MNHEY while CDR2 is SVGEGT. Including the terminal cysteine and phenylalanine, the CDR3 comprises 18 residues. Solely the CDR3 DNA is kept, with 54 bases framed from the first base. The germline V and J ends show losses of 5 bases and 0 bases respectively, and no gene match explains 14 bases of the junction. TCR beta CDR3 regions were amplified from RNA transcripts. The first round of RT-PCR for the TCR CDR3 was performed with the HTBI primer set and the Qiagen OneStep RT-PCR kit. Libraries were constructed in a second round of multiplex PCR, after which size selection and purification were carried out. The libraries were sequenced on an Illumina HiSeq2000 using paired-end 100 bp reads. Processing in the source paper ran as follows. Raw data were processed with SOAPnuke, discarding reads with adapters, uncalled bases, mean Phred below 15, or no exact constant-primer or identifier match. High-quality paired reads were merged using COPE v1.2.5, and each unique nucleotide sequence was defined as a clonotype. Clonotypes were aligned to IMGT TRBV, TRBD and TRBJ reference segments using MiTCR v1.1. Only V-J combinations with frequency above 0.0001, covering about 99% of repertoires, were analysed. A TCS score was defined as the ratio between F50 (clonal expansion) and ExV (chaos), using BLOSUM62-based TCRdist between CDR3 peptides within each V-J. Welch's t-statistics and random forest reduced 514 V-J features to 13, which were used in a naive Bayes classifier (R e1071). TCRdb cleaned the public reads at Q25 with fastp, built clones with MiXCR and kept in-frame beta chains. Rows are combined by CDR3 protein, so each entry shows the most common genes and DNA. TCRdb, not the authors, supplied the V and J calls. This sample holds around 580,000 distinct CDR3 sequences; approximately 15% were observed only once. The ten largest clonotypes hold under 20% of the sample.

On this clonotype: Its antigen target is currently unknown. Base quality data are lacking; no much larger clone is found one base away.

A patient counted as having stable Graves' hyperthyroidism if no progression to ophthalmopathy occurred over 18 months of follow-up. Hyperthyroidism patients were newly diagnosed, with disease duration under 2 months, and aged 18 to 65 years. The study excluded patients with uncontrolled infections, other autoimmune diseases, pregnancy or lactation. Diagnoses were based on clinical symptoms, serum thyroxine and TRAb, thyroid ultrasound and orbital computed tomography. PBMCs were separated from 10 ml of fresh peripheral blood using Ficoll-Paque density gradient centrifugation. Total RNA was extracted with Trizol reagent, and quality was checked on an Agilent 2100 Bioanalyzer.

This sequence originates from a woman aged 18-29 years with Graves' hyperthyroidism. The rearrangement combines TRBV6-2 or TRBV6-3 with TRBJ1-1; 8 central nucleotides agree with TRBD1. Sequenced material: blood. The nucleotide sequence is TGTGCCAGCAGTCAGACCCCCGGGACAGGCTTAATGAACACTGAAGCTTTCTTT. This is translated as CASSQTPGTGLMNTEAFF.